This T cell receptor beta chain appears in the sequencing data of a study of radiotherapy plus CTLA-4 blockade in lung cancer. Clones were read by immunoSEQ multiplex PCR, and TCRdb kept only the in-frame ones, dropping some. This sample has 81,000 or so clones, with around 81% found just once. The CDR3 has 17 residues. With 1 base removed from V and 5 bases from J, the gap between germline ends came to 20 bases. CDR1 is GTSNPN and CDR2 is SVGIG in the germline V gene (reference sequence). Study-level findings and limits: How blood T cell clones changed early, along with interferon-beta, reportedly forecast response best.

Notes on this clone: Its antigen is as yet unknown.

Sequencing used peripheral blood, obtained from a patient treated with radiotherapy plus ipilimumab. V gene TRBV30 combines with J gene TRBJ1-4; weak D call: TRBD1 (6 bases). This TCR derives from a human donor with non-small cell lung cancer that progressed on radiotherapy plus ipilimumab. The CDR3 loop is CAWSAGHTIGVNEKLFF. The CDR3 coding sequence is TGTGCCTGGAGTGCGGGACACACGATAGGGGTCAATGAAAAACTGTTTTTT.